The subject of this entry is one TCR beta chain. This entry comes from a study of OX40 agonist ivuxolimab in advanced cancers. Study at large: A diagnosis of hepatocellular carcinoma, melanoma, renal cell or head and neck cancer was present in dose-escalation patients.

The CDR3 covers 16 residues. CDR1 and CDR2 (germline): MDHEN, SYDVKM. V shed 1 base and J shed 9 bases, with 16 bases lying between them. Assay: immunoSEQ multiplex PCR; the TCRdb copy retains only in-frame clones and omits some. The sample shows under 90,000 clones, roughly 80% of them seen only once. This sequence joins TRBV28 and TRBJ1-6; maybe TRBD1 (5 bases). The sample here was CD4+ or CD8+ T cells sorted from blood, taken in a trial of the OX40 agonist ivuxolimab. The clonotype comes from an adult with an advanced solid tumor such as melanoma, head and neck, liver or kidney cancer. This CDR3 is CASSLYPGGVASPLHF. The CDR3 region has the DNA TGTGCCAGCAGTTTATACCCGGGGGGGGTTGCTTCACCCCTCCACTTT.